Only a few counts were recorded for the clone carrying this T cell receptor beta chain. The data stem from a study of response to subunit inactivated influenza vaccine. TCRdb fed the RT-PCR reads into MiXCR, producing one record per CDR3 protein. The sample has more than 450,000 distinct CDR3 sequences; around 11% are singletons. These sequences were also reported in another study, on T cells expressing NK-cell markers. That source reports: Libraries used 5'RACE template switching adding universal primer site and UMIs. Cells sorted as CD3+CD56+NKG2C+, CD3+CD56+NKG2C- and CD3+CD56-NKG2C+ T cells supplied the TCR beta repertoires. The contribution of dominant NKG2C+ clonotypes to CD8+ T cells in more than five donors was roughly 1.0-7.5%. In a handful of donors, dominant clonotypes made up about 28.3-65% of CD3+CD56-NKG2C+ cells. Expanded clones of NKG2C+ T cells had an unclear HCMV specificity.

This TCR was recovered from a man between 45 and 60 years old who received an inactivated influenza vaccine. The sample consisted of PBMCs from blood, taken on the day of vaccination.

As DNA, the CDR3 is TGTGCCAGCAGTGCCATAAGCGGGAGAGGTTCCTACGAGCAGTACTTC. This sequence encodes CASSAISGRGSYEQYF. This chain joins TRBV27 and TRBJ2-7; TRBD2 agrees at 8 bases. The germline V gene has CDR1 MNHEY and CDR2 SMNVEV (reference sequence). After removal of 5 bases from V and 1 base from J, the junction contained 10 bases not matched to a gene. The CDR3 is 16 residues long.